This T cell receptor beta chain was captured by sequencing in a study of blood T cell repertoires in COVID-19. The data were produced by immunoSEQ multiplex PCR, yet TCRdb's version contains in-frame clones alone and is incomplete. The data contain 27,000 or so clones, less than 90% of them singletons. V trimming: 4 bases; J trimming: 6 bases; junction bases outside the gene matches: 6. The CDR3 is 14 residues long. Per the germline V gene, CDR1 is LNHDA and CDR2 is SQIVND (reference sequence). Material: peripheral blood. The sequence was collected from a man aged 65 to 79 with active COVID-19. The chain employs TRBV19 and TRBJ1-5, with TRBD1 identical over 7 bases. The CDR3 protein is CASSKGALGQPQHF. CDR3 DNA: TGTGCCAGTAGTAAGGGGGCATTGGGTCAGCCCCAGCATTTT.